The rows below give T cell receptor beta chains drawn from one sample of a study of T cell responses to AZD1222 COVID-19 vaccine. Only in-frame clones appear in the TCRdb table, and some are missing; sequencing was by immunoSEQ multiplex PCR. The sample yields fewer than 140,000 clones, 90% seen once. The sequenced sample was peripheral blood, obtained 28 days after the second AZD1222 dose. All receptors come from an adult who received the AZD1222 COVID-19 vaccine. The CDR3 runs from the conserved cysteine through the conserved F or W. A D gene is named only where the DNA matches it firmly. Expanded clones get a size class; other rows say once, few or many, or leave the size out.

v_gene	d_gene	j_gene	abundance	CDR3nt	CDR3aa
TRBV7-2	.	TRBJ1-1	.	TGTGCCAGCAGCTTAGCCAGGGGAAACACTGAAGCTTTCTTT	CASSLARGNTEAFF
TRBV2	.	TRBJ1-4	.	TGTGCCAGCAGCGAACAGGGTACTCTCAATGCGGAAAAACTGTTTTTT	CASSEQGTLNAEKLFF
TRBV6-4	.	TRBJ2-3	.	TGTGCCAGCAGTGACTCGCCAGGGGAAACAGATACGCAGTATTTT	CASSDSPGETDTQYF
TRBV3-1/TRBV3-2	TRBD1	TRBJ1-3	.	TGTGCCAGCAGCCTGGACAGGGTGTTACGCTCTGGAAACACCATATATTTT	CASSLDRVLRSGNTIYF
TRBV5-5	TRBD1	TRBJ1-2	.	TGTGCCAGCAACCTGGCGGGACAGGGAGGCTATGGCTACACCTTC	CASNLAGQGGYGYTF
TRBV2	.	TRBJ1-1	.	TGTGCCAGCAGGACAGAGAACACTGAAGCTTTCTTT	CASRTENTEAFF
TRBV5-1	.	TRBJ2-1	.	TGCGCCAGCAGCTTCGCTCGCGGGGACAATGAGCAGTTCTTC	CASSFARGDNEQFF
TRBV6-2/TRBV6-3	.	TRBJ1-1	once	TGTGCCAGCAGTTACGCGGGAACTGAAGCTTTCTTT	CASSYAGTEAFF
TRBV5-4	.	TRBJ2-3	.	TGTGCCAGCAGCCGTTCCGGGGAGCCTACTAGCACAGATACGCAGTATTTT	CASSRSGEPTSTDTQYF
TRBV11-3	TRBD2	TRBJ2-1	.	TGTGCCAGCAGCACTAGCGGGGGGGTTTACAATGAGCAGTTCTTC	CASSTSGGVYNEQFF
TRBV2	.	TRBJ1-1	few	TGTGCCAGCACGATCCTCACTGAAGCTTTCTTT	CASTILTEAFF
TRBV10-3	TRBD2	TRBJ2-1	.	TGTGCCACTCGGACTAGTCTGGATGAGCAGTTCTTC	CATRTSLDEQFF
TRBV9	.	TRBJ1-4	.	TGTGCCAGCAGCGTAGCTGTTGGGGAATTTGCAACTAATGAAAAACTGTTTTTT	CASSVAVGEFATNEKLFF
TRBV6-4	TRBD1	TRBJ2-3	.	TGTGCCAGCAGTGACGGGAACAGGGGCGGAGATACGCAGTATTTT	CASSDGNRGGDTQYF
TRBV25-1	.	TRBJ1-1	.	TGTGCCAGCATCCGCACAGGGAGTGGGAACACTGAAGCTTTCTTT	CASIRTGSGNTEAFF
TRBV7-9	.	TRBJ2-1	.	TGTGCCAGCAGCTTAACTGGGGGCAATGAGCAGTTCTTC	CASSLTGGNEQFF
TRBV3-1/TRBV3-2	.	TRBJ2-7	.	TGTGCCAGCAGCCAAGGAGTTAACGAGCAGTACTTC	CASSQGVNEQYF
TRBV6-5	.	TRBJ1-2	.	TGTGCCAGCAGTTCACAGCGCTTTGGCTACACCTTC	CASSSQRFGYTF
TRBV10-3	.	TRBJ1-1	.	TGTGCCATCAGTTACGGGACGGCTAACACTGAAGCTTTCTTT	CAISYGTANTEAFF
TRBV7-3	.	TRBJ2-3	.	TGTGCCAGCAGCGAGAGTCCAGGGGTCCCCACAGATACGCAGTATTTT	CASSESPGVPTDTQYF